There are a few counts of the clone carrying this TCR beta chain. Its cognate antigen is unknown. CDR1 is SGDLS, CDR2 YYNGEE, per germline. Trimming took off 0 bases at V and 5 bases at J, with 10 bases between the two ends. The CDR3 sequence is 14 residues long. This specimen belongs to a study of T-cell memory formation after mild COVID-19. Overall study: TCR clusters mostly belonged to single donors. Whole-study findings and limits: Contracting clones localized mainly to CM and EM when CD4+ and mainly to EMRA when CD8+.

TCRdb reprocessed the 5' RACE reads via MiXCR and lists one record per CDR3 protein. The table has some 150,000 distinct CDR3 sequences, about a fifth seen once. The sample was PBMCs or a T cell subset sorted from them (not recorded which). The rearrangement uses TRBV9 and TRBJ2-3, with D maybe TRBD2 (6 bases). This clonotype was sampled from an adult woman who had mild COVID-19 (a few samples of this study predate the infection). Cell type and time point are not known. DNA of the CDR3: TGTGCCAGCAGCGTAGCTGTCGGGGGAGATACGCAGTATTTT. It codes for CASSVAVGGDTQYF.